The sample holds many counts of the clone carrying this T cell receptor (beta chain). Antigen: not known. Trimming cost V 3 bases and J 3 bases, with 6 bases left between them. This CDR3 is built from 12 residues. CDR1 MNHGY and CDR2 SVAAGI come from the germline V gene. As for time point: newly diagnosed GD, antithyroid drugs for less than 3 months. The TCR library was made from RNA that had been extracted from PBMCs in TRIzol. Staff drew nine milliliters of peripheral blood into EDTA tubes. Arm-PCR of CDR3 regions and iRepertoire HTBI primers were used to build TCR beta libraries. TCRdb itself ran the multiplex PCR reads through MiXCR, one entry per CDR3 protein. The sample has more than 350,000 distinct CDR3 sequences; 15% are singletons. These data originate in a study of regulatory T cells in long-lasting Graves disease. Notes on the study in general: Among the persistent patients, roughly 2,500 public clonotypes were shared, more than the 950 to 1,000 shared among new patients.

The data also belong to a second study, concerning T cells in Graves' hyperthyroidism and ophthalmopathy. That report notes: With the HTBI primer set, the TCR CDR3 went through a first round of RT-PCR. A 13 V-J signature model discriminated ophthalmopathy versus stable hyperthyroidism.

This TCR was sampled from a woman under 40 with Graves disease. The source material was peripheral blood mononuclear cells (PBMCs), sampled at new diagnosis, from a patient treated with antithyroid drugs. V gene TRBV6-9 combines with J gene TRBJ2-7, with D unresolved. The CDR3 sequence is CASSYDGYEQYF. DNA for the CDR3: TGTGCCAGCAGTTACGACGGCTACGAGCAGTACTTC.